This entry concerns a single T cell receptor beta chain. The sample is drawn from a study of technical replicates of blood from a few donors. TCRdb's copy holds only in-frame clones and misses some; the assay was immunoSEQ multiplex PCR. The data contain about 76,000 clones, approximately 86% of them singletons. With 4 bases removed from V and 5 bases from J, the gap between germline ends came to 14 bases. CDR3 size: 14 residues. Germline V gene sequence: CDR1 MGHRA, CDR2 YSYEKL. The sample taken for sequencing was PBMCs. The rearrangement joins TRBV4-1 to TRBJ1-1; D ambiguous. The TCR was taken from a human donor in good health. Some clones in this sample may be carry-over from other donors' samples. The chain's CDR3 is CASSPPYPVTEAFF. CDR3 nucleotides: TGCGCCAGCAGCCCGCCTTACCCGGTGACTGAAGCTTTCTTT.